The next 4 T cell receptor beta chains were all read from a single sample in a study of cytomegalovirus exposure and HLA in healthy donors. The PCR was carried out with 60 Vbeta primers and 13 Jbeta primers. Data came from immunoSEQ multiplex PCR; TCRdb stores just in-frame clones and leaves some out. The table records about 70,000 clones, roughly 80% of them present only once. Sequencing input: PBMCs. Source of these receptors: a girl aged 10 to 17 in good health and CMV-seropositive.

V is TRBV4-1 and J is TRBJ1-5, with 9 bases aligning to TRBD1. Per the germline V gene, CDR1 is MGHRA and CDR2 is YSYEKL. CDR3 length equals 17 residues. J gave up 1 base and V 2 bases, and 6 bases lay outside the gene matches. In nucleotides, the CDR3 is TGCGCCAGCAGCCAACACCTCGGACAGGGGAGCAATCAGCCCCAGCATTTT. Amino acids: CASSQHLGQGSNQPQHF.

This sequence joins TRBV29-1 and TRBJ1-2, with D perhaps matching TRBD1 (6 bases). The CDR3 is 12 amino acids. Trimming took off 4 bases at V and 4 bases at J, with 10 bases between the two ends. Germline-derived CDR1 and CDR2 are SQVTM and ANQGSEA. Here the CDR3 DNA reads TGCAGCGTTGTTGAGACAGGCTATGGCTACACCTTC. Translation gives CSVVETGYGYTF.

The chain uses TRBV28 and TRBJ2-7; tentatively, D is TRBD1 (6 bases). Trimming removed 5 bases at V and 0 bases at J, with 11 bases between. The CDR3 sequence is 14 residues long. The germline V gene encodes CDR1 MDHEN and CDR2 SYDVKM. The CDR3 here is CASSPPGASYEQYF. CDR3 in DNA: TGTGCCAGCAGTCCTCCAGGGGCCTCCTACGAGCAGTACTTC. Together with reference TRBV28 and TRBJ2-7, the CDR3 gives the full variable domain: DVKVTQSSRYLVKRTGEKVFLECVQDMDHENMFWYRQDPGLGLRLIYFSYDVKMKEKGDIPEGYSVSREKKERFSLILESASTNQTSMYLCASSPPGASYEQYFGPGTRLTVT.

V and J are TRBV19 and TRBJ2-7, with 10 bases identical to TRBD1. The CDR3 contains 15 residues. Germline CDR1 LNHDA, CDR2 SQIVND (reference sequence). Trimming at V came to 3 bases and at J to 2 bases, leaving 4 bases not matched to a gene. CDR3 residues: CASSIGGQGAYEQYF. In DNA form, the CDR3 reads TGTGCCAGTAGTATTGGCGGACAGGGGGCCTACGAGCAGTACTTC.